The TCR beta chain described here comes from a study of blood T cells in healthy people across ages. Alongside a J-beta primer mix, a sample-barcoded 5' primer served in a second PCR lasting about 6 to 12 cycles. MiXCR, run by TCRdb on the 5' RACE reads, gives a single entry per CDR3 protein. This sample yields some 790,000 distinct CDR3 sequences, of which around 28% are seen a single time; about 18% belongs to the top ten. This CDR3 has 14 amino acids. The germline CDR1 and CDR2 sequences are SQVTM and ANQGSEA. The V gene end was trimmed by 1 base and the J gene end by 3 bases; junction bases not matched to a gene: 4. Findings of the study overall: Percentage of naive T cells showed a strong correlation with TCR beta diversity. Unsorted PBMCs ruled out conclusive naive versus antigen-experienced comparison.

As to this clonotype: No antigen is known for it.

The sequence came from a woman older than 75 in good health. The sequencing input was blood. The chain employs TRBV29-1 and TRBJ2-7, with 9 bases lining up with TRBD1. The CDR3 DNA sequence: TGCAGCGTTGAAGGCGGACAGGGGTTCTACGAGCAGTACTTC. It translates to CSVEGGQGFYEQYF.